This T cell receptor beta chain was retrieved from a study of identical twins. The study, taken as a whole, reports: A partial confounding effect on zero-insertion analyses could come from invariant MAIT and iNKT cells. Memory repertoires lacked the insertion deficit that abundant cord blood beta clonotypes showed.

This clonotype was seen a handful of times. Its antigen is not identified. Using its own MiXCR run on the 5' RACE reads, TCRdb lists one record per CDR3 protein. The sample has about 660,000 distinct CDR3 sequences, roughly 8% seen once; the top ten hold 0.75% to 1%. CDR1 MNHEY and CDR2 SVGEGT come from the germline V gene. The CDR3 runs 17 residues. After removal of 7 bases from V and 0 bases from J, the junction contained 14 bases not matched to a gene. This same sample was also taken into another study, of yellow fever vaccine responses in identical twins.

The source of this sequence is a young woman in good health. The chain couples TRBV6-2 or TRBV6-3 to TRBJ2-5, with 7 bases lining up with TRBD2. Sequencing input: PBMCs. CDR3 in amino acids: CASTHIGLAEYQETQYF. CDR3 in DNA: TGTGCCAGCACTCACATTGGGCTAGCGGAGTACCAAGAGACCCAGTACTTC.